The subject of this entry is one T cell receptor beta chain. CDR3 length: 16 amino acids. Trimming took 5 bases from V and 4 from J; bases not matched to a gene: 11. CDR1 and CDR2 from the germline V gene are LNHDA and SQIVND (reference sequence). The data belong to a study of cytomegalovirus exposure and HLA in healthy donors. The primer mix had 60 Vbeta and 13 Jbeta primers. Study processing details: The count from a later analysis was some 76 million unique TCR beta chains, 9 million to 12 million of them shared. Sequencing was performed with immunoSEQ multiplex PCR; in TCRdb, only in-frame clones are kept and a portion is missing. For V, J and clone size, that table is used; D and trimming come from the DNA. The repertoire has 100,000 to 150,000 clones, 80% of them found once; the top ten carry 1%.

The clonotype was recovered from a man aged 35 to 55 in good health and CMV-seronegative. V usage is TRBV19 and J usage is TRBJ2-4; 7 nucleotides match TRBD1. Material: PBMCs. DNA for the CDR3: TGTGCCAGTAGTTCCAAAGGGACAGCGGAGAAAAACATTCAGTACTTC. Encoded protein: CASSSKGTAEKNIQYF.